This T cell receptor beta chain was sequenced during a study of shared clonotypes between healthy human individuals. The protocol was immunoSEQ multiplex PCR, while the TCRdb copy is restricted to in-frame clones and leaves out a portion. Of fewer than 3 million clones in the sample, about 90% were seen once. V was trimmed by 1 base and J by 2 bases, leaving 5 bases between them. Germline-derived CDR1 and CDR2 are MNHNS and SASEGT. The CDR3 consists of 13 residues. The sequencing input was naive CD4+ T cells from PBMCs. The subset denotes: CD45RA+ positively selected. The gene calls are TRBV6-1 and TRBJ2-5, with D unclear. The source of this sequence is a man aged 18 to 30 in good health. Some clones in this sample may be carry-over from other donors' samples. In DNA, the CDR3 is TGTGCCAGCAGTGAAGTTGGACAAGAGACCCAGTACTTC. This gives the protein CASSEVGQETQYF.